The 11 T cell receptor beta chains below come from one sample, sequenced in a study of blood T cell repertoires in COVID-19. Some clones are missing from TCRdb's copy, which holds only in-frame ones; the method was immunoSEQ multiplex PCR. The table shows 200,000 or so clones, with roughly 82% occurring only once. The sequencing sample was made of peripheral blood. Source of these receptors: a woman in her thirties with acute or convalescent COVID-19.

The genes are TRBV6-5 and TRBJ1-5; D uncertain. V was shortened by 5 bases and J by 4 bases, with 12 bases between the two germline ends. The CDR3 consists of 14 residues. CDR1 and CDR2 from the germline V gene are MNHEY and SVGAGI. As DNA, the CDR3 is TGTGCCAGCAGTCCGGGAGCCCCAAATCAGCCCCAGCATTTT. Encoded protein: CASSPGAPNQPQHF.

J is TRBJ2-2 and V is TRBV2, with 10 bases identical to TRBD1. The CDR3 totals 15 residues. With V trimmed by 8 bases and J by 1 base, 4 bases remained unmatched. Germline CDR1 SNHLY, CDR2 FYNNEI. In DNA form, the CDR3 reads TGTGCCAGCTTCAGGGACAGGGGGAACACCGGGGAGCTGTTTTTT. It is translated as CASFRDRGNTGELFF.

This clone was seen a few times. As DNA, the CDR3 is TGTGCCAGTAGCCGAGACAGAAATCCTGACAGCTACACCTTC. It specifies CASSRDRNPDSYTF. This chain joins TRBV19 and TRBJ1-2, with D tentatively TRBD1 (5 bases). Germline assignment: CDR1 LNHDA and CDR2 SQIVND (reference sequence). V was cut by 6 bases and J by 9 bases, with 20 bases left in between. The CDR3 runs 14 residues.

The chain combines TRBV9 with TRBJ2-3, with TRBD2 identical over 13 bases. The CDR3 extends over 16 amino acids. Germline assignment: CDR1 SGDLS and CDR2 YYNGEE. J was trimmed by 2 bases and V by 4 bases; bases with no gene match: 4. The DNA of the CDR3 is TGTGCCAGCAGCTCGGGACTAGCGGGACCCACAGATACGCAGTATTTT. It codes for CASSSGLAGPTDTQYF.

This clone was recorded a few times. The CDR3 reads CASSLSPPVTGVNGYTF. The CDR3 DNA reads as TGTGCCAGCAGCCTATCCCCTCCCGTGACAGGGGTTAACGGCTACACCTTC. V gene TRBV6-2 or TRBV6-3 combines with J gene TRBJ1-2; 8 bases are a match to TRBD1. Germline assignment: CDR1 MNHEY and CDR2 SVGEGT. CDR3 length: 17 residues. Trimming at V came to 6 bases and at J to 8 bases, leaving 20 bases not matched to a gene.

This clone showed up just once. V gene TRBV28 combines with J gene TRBJ2-7, with a possible D match to TRBD1 (5 bases). The CDR3 runs to 13 residues. Germline V gene sequence: CDR1 MDHEN, CDR2 SYDVKM. V lost 5 bases to trimming and J lost 3 bases, with 11 bases between them. CDR3 in amino acids: CASSRQGRYEQYF. CDR3 DNA sequence: TGTGCCAGCAGTCGGCAGGGCCGCTACGAGCAGTACTTC.

This clone was seen a handful of times. The chain has TRBV6-5 and TRBJ1-3; D unresolved. Germline V gene sequence: CDR1 MNHEY, CDR2 SVGAGI. CDR3 length equals 15 residues. Between the trimmed V and J ends, which lost 2 bases and 0 bases, there was a span of 8 bases. The CDR3 bases are TGTGCCAGCAGTTACGGCGGCAGCTCTGGAAACACCATATATTTT. It is translated as CASSYGGSSGNTIYF.

The chain joins TRBV24-1 to TRBJ1-5; D remains unclear. The CDR3 covers 14 residues. Trimming took off 0 bases at V and 4 bases at J, with 6 bases between the two ends. Germline V CDR1 and CDR2: KGHDR, SFDVKD. The CDR3 spells CATSDLRDNQPQHF. CDR3 in DNA: TGTGCCACCAGTGATTTGCGGGATAATCAGCCCCAGCATTTT.

The V call is TRBV30, the J call TRBJ1-1; D is uncertain. V was cut by 2 bases and J by 1 base, with 8 bases left in between. The CDR3 runs 13 residues. Germline CDR1 reads GTSNPN; CDR2 reads SVGIG (reference sequence). The DNA for the CDR3 is TGTGCCTGGAGTATCGGGTCGAACACTGAAGCTTTCTTT. This codes for CAWSIGSNTEAFF.

The chain carries TRBV3-1 (or the pseudogene TRBV3-2) and TRBJ1-6; D remains ambiguous. V lost 4 bases to trimming and J lost 9 bases, with 19 bases between them. The length of the CDR3 is 16 residues. Germline V gives CDR1 LGHDT, CDR2 YNNKEL (reference sequence). Written as DNA, the CDR3 is TGTGCCAGCAGCCTCTCTTTTACGCGGGTGGGTTCACCCCTCCACTTT. Amino acids: CASSLSFTRVGSPLHF.

V and J are TRBV28 and TRBJ1-2, with 7 bases matching TRBD1. Germline-derived CDR1 and CDR2 are MDHEN and SYDVKM. The CDR3 is 13 amino acids. With 6 bases clipped from V and 8 bases from J, the junction kept 9 bases outside the gene matches. CDR3 sequence (DNA): TGTGCCAGCAGGCGGGACAGAATCCAGGGCTACACCTTC. This encodes CASRRDRIQGYTF.